These 23 T cell receptor beta chains originate from one sample sequenced in a study of human T cells and chemical hapten exposure. TCRdb re-called the RACE reads through MiXCR, storing one row per CDR3 protein. The sample lists under 450,000 distinct CDR3 sequences, about 4.4% occurring once. Time point given: patch test 1, 2 weeks after DPC sensitization. Described treatment: therapeutic diphenylcyclopropenone sensitization with weekly scalp DPC. The sequencing used whole blood, collected in connection with sensitization to the hapten diphenylcyclopropenone (DPC). The origin of the receptors is a woman aged 45 to 65 with alopecia areata. Some clones in this sample may be carry-over from other donors' samples.

This clonotype has a count of ten or more. V usage is TRBV18 and J usage is TRBJ1-1; 8 bases map to TRBD1. Losses at the gene ends were 3 bases for V and 6 bases for J; bases not matched to a gene: 0. CDR3 length: 12 residues. In germline, CDR1 is KGHSH, CDR2 LQKENI. CDR3 in amino acids: CASSPDRAEAFF. DNA for the CDR3: TGTGCCAGCTCACCGGACAGGGCTGAAGCTTTCTTT.

This clonotype was counted ten times or more. This sequence joins TRBV29-1 and TRBJ1-1; D is uncertain. The V gene lost 3 bases and the J gene lost 1 base, with 3 bases spanning the gap. Germline V CDR1 and CDR2: SQVTM, ANQGSEA. The CDR3 covers 11 residues. CDR3 sequence: CSVDPNTEAFF. The CDR3 DNA follows: TGCAGCGTTGATCCGAACACTGAAGCTTTCTTT.

This clonotype was counted many times. CDR3 sequence: CASSSNREGYEQYF. The CDR3 DNA follows: TGTGCCAGCAGTTCCAACAGGGAGGGGTACGAGCAGTACTTC. The chain has TRBV12-3 or TRBV12-4 and TRBJ2-7; a weak D match, TRBD2 (7 bases). This CDR3 is 14 amino acids long. The V gene lost 4 bases and the J gene lost 4 bases, with 14 bases spanning the gap.

This clonotype was detected many times. V gene TRBV20-1 combines with J gene TRBJ2-7; D tentatively fits TRBD1 or TRBD2 (6 bases each). The CDR3 consists of 12 residues. Per germline, CDR1 DFQATT and CDR2 SNEGSKA (reference sequence). V gave up 6 bases and J gave up 0 bases, with 9 bases separating them. CDR3 in amino acids: CSAEGHSYEQYF. CDR3 nucleotide sequence: TGCAGTGCGGAGGGACACTCCTACGAGCAGTACTTC.

This clonotype showed up many times. The V call is TRBV5-5, the J call TRBJ2-1; 10 nucleotides match TRBD2. CDR1 is SGHKS, CDR2 YYEKEE, per germline (reference sequence). Trimming removed 1 base from V and 7 bases from J; junction bases left unmatched: 5. The CDR3 has 15 amino acids. Here the CDR3 DNA reads TGTGCCAGCAGCTTGTACCTAGCGGGGGTTAATGAGCAGTTCTTC. It codes for CASSLYLAGVNEQFF. The variable domain in full, completed from reference TRBV5-5 and TRBJ2-1, reads DAGVTQSPTHLIKTRGQQVTLRCSPISGHKSVSWYQQVLGQGPQFIFQYYEKEERGRGNFPDRFSARQFPNYSSELNVNALLLGDSALYLCASSLYLAGVNEQFFGPGTRLTVL.

This clonotype was detected ten times or more. This chain joins TRBV3-1 and TRBJ2-3, with 8 bases identical to TRBD2. Germline lookup yields CDR1 LGHDT and CDR2 YNNKEL (reference sequence). The CDR3 spans 15 residues. V dropped 0 bases and J dropped 6; count of bases not matched to a gene: 5. The CDR3 region has the DNA TGTGCCAGCAGCCAAGACGCTAGCGGGCTCGATACGCAGTATTTT. Amino acids: CASSQDASGLDTQYF.

This clonotype was counted at least ten times. V gene TRBV29-1 combines with J gene TRBJ2-2, with TRBD2 matching 7 bases. After removal of 6 bases from V and 6 bases from J, the junction contained 13 bases not matched to a gene. The CDR3 sequence is 15 residues long. In germline, CDR1 is SQVTM, CDR2 ANQGSEA. CDR3: CSVGGSAGAPGELFF. The CDR3 DNA reads as TGCAGCGTGGGAGGGAGCGCCGGCGCCCCCGGGGAGCTGTTTTTT.

This clonotype was recorded many times. V usage is TRBV28 and J usage is TRBJ2-3; D is unresolved. CDR1 and CDR2 (germline): MDHEN, SYDVKM. Trimming left V 2 bases short and J 0 bases short, with 12 bases between. There are 16 residues in the CDR3. CDR3 loop: CASSLRSGSSTDTQYF. The CDR3 nucleotides are TGTGCCAGCAGTTTAAGATCCGGATCTAGCACAGATACGCAGTATTTT.

The chain is built from TRBV11-2 and TRBJ2-7; perhaps TRBD1 as D (8 bases). Germline lookup yields CDR1 SGHAT and CDR2 FQNNGV. Trimming pared 4 bases from V and 3 bases from J, leaving 28 bases between. This CDR3 is 19 amino acids long. This chain's CDR3 is CASSSSPWGGGQAYYEQYF. The CDR3 DNA reads as TGTGCCAGCAGCTCCTCCCCATGGGGCGGGGGACAGGCCTACTACGAGCAGTACTTC.

This clonotype has ten or more counts. V gene TRBV12-5 combines with J gene TRBJ2-1; D uncertain. With 3 bases removed from V and 4 bases from J, the gap between germline ends came to 7 bases. The CDR3 spans 13 residues. The germline gives CDR1 LGHNT, CDR2 FRNRAP. This chain's CDR3 is CASGLGEYNEQFF. The CDR3 coding sequence is TGTGCTAGTGGTTTAGGAGAGTACAATGAGCAGTTCTTC.

This clonotype was counted a few times. The genes are TRBV20-1 and TRBJ1-5; the D is unclear. Looked up from germline, CDR1 is DFQATT and CDR2 is SNEGSKA (reference sequence). The CDR3 is 13 residues long. The ends were cut back, 3 bases at V and 10 bases at J, with 16 bases in the middle. The CDR3 DNA reads TGCAGTGCTAGGAGACGTGGAATGGGTCCCCAGCATTTT. Its translation is CSARRRGMGPQHF.

This chain joins TRBV7-9 and TRBJ2-6, with D unresolved. Trimming removed 4 bases from V and 6 bases from J, with 10 bases in between. CDR3 length: 14 residues. CDR1 is SEHNR, CDR2 FQNEAQ, per germline (reference sequence). The CDR3 DNA reads as TGTGCCAGCAGCTCCGAGTGGGTGGCCAACGTCCTGACTTTC. Encoded protein: CASSSEWVANVLTF.

Ten or more counts support this clonotype. The genes are TRBV29-1 and TRBJ2-5; no definite D call. Germline V gene sequence: CDR1 SQVTM, CDR2 ANQGSEA. Trimming pared 4 bases from V and 3 bases from J, leaving 12 bases between. CDR3 length: 13 residues. The CDR3: CSVAVRPEETQYF. DNA of the CDR3: TGCAGCGTTGCGGTCAGACCCGAAGAGACCCAGTACTTC.

There are a few counts of this clonotype. This rearrangement joins TRBV20-1 to TRBJ2-3, with a weak D call TRBD1 (6 bases). The CDR3 has 14 amino acids. The germline V gene has CDR1 DFQATT and CDR2 SNEGSKA (reference sequence). The V end was cut by 3 bases, the J end by 1 base, with 11 bases between. CDR3 nucleotides: TGCAGTGCTAGTCGACAGGTGGGCACAGATACGCAGTATTTT. The encoded protein is CSASRQVGTDTQYF.

Many counts were recorded for this clonotype. Here the CDR3 reads CASSAGHGTGNTIYF. CDR3 in DNA: TGTGCCAGCAGTGCGGGACATGGGACCGGAAACACCATATATTTT. The V and J genes are TRBV28 and TRBJ1-3; D might be TRBD1 (6 bases). The CDR3 runs 15 residues. The V gene lost 5 bases and the J gene lost 4 bases, with 15 bases spanning the gap. Germline CDR1 MDHEN, CDR2 SYDVKM.

This clonotype was counted between two and nine times. The chain combines TRBV2 with TRBJ2-7; TRBD2 matches at 9 bases. The CDR3 extends over 15 amino acids. Germline V gene data show CDR1 as SNHLY and CDR2 as FYNNEI. Germline trimming cut 5 bases from V and 5 bases from J; bases unmatched to any gene: 10. CDR3 protein: CASSPPGLATDEQYF. The CDR3 bases are TGTGCCAGCAGTCCCCCGGGACTAGCAACAGACGAGCAGTACTTC.

This clonotype turned up a few times. This sequence joins TRBV5-1 and TRBJ1-5, with D tentatively TRBD1 (5 bases). CDR3 length equals 15 residues. Germline V gene lookup returns CDR1 SGHRS and CDR2 YFSETQ. V was shortened by 0 bases and J by 4 bases, with 11 bases between the two germline ends. For the CDR3, the DNA is TGCGCCAGCAGCTTGGAGGGGACGGCAAATCAGCCCCAGCATTTT. This encodes CASSLEGTANQPQHF.

Ten or more counts support this clonotype. The chain links TRBV20-1 to TRBJ1-2; D is unresolved. The V gene's germline CDR1 is DFQATT and CDR2 SNEGSKA (reference sequence). Trimming removed 3 bases from V and 0 bases from J, with 8 bases in between. The CDR3 is 13 amino acids. CDR3: CSARTPANYGYTF. In nucleotides, the CDR3 is TGCAGTGCTAGGACTCCAGCTAACTATGGCTACACCTTC.

This clonotype was counted at least ten times. J is TRBJ2-3 and V is TRBV28; D call uncertain. Trimming shortened V by 5 bases and J by 2 bases, and 5 bases separated the two germline ends. The CDR3 totals 12 residues. CDR1 and CDR2 (germline): MDHEN, SYDVKM. CDR3 DNA: TGTGCCAGCAGTGGAACCACAGATACGCAGTATTTT. Protein product: CASSGTTDTQYF.

This clonotype was picked up many times. The chain uses TRBV29-1 and TRBJ1-5; D perhaps matches TRBD1 (6 bases). V lost 7 bases, J lost 4 bases, and 14 bases lay in between. The CDR3 has 13 amino acids. The germline gives CDR1 SQVTM, CDR2 ANQGSEA. The CDR3 coding sequence is TGCAGCGCTGCAGGACAGCCAAATCAGCCCCAGCATTTT. This sequence encodes CSAAGQPNQPQHF. Complete variable domain (other parts from reference TRBV29-1 and TRBJ1-5): SAVISQKPSRDICQRGTSLTIQCQVDSQVTMMFWYRQQPGQSLTLIATANQGSEATYESGFVIDKFPISRPNLTFSTLTVSNMSPEDSSIYLCSAAGQPNQPQHFGDGTRLSIL.

At least ten counts were recorded for this clonotype. The rearrangement uses TRBV7-2 and TRBJ2-4; either TRBD1 or TRBD2 may fit D (5 bases each). Trimming shortened V by 1 base and J by 6 bases, and 16 bases separated the two germline ends. The CDR3 is 16 residues long. The germline CDR1 and CDR2 sequences are SGHTA and FQGNSA. The CDR3 region has the DNA TGTGCCAGCAGCTTAGATCCAGGAACGGGACGAAACATTCAGTACTTC. It specifies CASSLDPGTGRNIQYF. Full variable domain (rest looked up from reference TRBV7-2 and TRBJ2-4): GAGVSQSPSNKVTEKGKDVELRCDPISGHTALYWYRQSLGQGLEFLIYFQGNSAPDKSGLPSDRFSAERTGGSVSTLTIQRTQQEDSAVYLCASSLDPGTGRNIQYFGAGTRLSVL.

This clonotype was observed at least ten times. The rearrangement links TRBV28 to TRBJ2-2; tentative D call: TRBD1 (6 bases). Germline V gene sequence: CDR1 MDHEN, CDR2 SYDVKM. This CDR3 comprises 15 residues. V was clipped by 2 bases and J by 1 base, with 8 bases between them. CDR3 sequence reads: CASSLRGQNTGELFF. The CDR3 nucleotides read TGTGCCAGCAGTTTAAGGGGACAGAACACCGGGGAGCTGTTTTTT. Supplemented by reference TRBV28 and TRBJ2-2, the full variable domain reads DVKVTQSSRYLVKRTGEKVFLECVQDMDHENMFWYRQDPGLGLRLIYFSYDVKMKEKGDIPEGYSVSREKKERFSLILESASTNQTSMYLCASSLRGQNTGELFFGEGSRLTVL.

This clonotype has at least ten counts. This chain links TRBV5-1 with TRBJ2-2; 8 positions agree with TRBD1. CDR1 and CDR2 from the germline V gene are SGHRS and YFSETQ. V trimming: 7 bases; J trimming: 0 bases; junction bases outside the gene matches: 2. CDR3 length equals 14 residues. The DNA of the CDR3 is TGCGCCAGCGGGACAGGCGCGAACACCGGGGAGCTGTTTTTT. Encoded protein: CASGTGANTGELFF.